This T cell receptor beta chain was recovered during a study of T cells in Graves' hyperthyroidism and ophthalmopathy. Findings of the study overall: Most thyroid clonotypes that were expanded above 0.001 also turned up in blood.

TCR beta CDR3 regions were amplified from RNA. First-round RT-PCR targeting the TCR CDR3 was performed with the HTBI primer set. TCRdb redid the calling of the multiplex PCR reads with MiXCR, one entry per CDR3 protein. The repertoire holds 350,000 to 450,000 distinct CDR3 sequences, more than 12% seen once, with under 30% in the top ten. On this clonotype: The antigen is not known.

The CDR3 is 14 residues long. The germline V gene has CDR1 LGHNA and CDR2 YNFKEQ. The V end was cut by 0 bases, the J end by 3 bases, with 8 bases between. A NOSPECS grade of at least 4, a Clinical Activity Score of at least 3 and duration under 3 months were recorded in ophthalmopathy patients. The clonotype originates from a man between 50 and 59 years old with Graves' ophthalmopathy. Sequenced: blood. The V and J genes are TRBV4-2 and TRBJ1-2; no firm D call. CDR3 region: CASSQDHGDYGYTF. CDR3 sequence (DNA): TGTGCCAGCAGCCAAGATCACGGGGACTATGGCTACACCTTC.